The clone carrying this T cell receptor (beta chain) has a count of ten or more. What it binds is unknown. Unique molecular identifiers were used to barcode this TCRbeta library. Using its own MiXCR run on the PCR reads, TCRdb lists one record per CDR3 protein. The sample carries roughly 45,000 distinct CDR3 sequences, about a tenth recorded once. This sample was taken from a study of T-cell reconstitution after alpha-beta-depleted transplantation in children. Notes on the study in general: For some patients, TCRbeta diversity was high at day 60 because of recipient T cells and thymic progenitors that survived.

The material sequenced was PBMCs, mostly from graft donor cells, taken 60 days after TCRalphabeta/CD19-depleted stem cell transplant. The origin of this receptor is a male patient aged 2-9 years who had a stem cell transplant for chronic granulomatous disease, so the T cells may come from the graft donor.

The CDR3 coding sequence is TGTGCCAGCAGTTTTGCACAGGGCTATGGCTACACCTTC. Translating it yields CASSFAQGYGYTF. The chain links TRBV27 to TRBJ1-2, with D possibly matching TRBD1 (6 bases). The germline gives CDR1 MNHEY, CDR2 SMNVEV (reference sequence). The CDR3 runs to 13 residues. V lost 3 bases and J 4 bases, leaving 9 bases between the germline ends.